The rows below give T cell receptor beta chains drawn from one sample of a study of cytomegalovirus exposure and HLA in healthy donors. The table came from immunoSEQ multiplex PCR; TCRdb's copy has only in-frame clones and leaves some out. The repertoire holds roughly 60,000 clones, with 95% to 96% as singletons. Input material: PBMCs. The origin of the receptors is a man aged 18 to 35 in good health and CMV-seronegative. Both conserved end residues are part of each CDR3. A D gene is named only where the DNA matches it firmly. Only some rows state a clone size, as once, few, many or a class for expanded clones.

abundance: -
j_gene: TRBJ2-1
v_gene: TRBV5-1
d_gene: TRBD2
CDR3nt: TGCGCCAGCAGCTTGGAGAGGGGACTAGCGGGAGAGGGTGAGCAGTTCTTC
CDR3aa: CASSLERGLAGEGEQFF

abundance: -
j_gene: TRBJ2-1
v_gene: TRBV30
d_gene: TRBD2
CDR3nt: TGTGCCTGGAGTGTTGGAGCGGGAAACAATGAGCAGTTCTTC
CDR3aa: CAWSVGAGNNEQFF

abundance: -
j_gene: TRBJ2-3
v_gene: TRBV5-8
d_gene: -
CDR3nt: TGTGCCAGCAGCCTGAGTCGACTAGGTACCACAGATACGCAGTATTTT
CDR3aa: CASSLSRLGTTDTQYF

abundance: -
j_gene: TRBJ2-7
v_gene: TRBV19
d_gene: TRBD1
CDR3nt: TGTGCCAGCAACGACAGGGGGCACTACGAGCAGTACTTC
CDR3aa: CASNDRGHYEQYF

abundance: -
j_gene: TRBJ1-2
v_gene: TRBV4-1
d_gene: TRBD1
CDR3nt: TGCGCCAGCAGCCAAGCGGGACAGATTAACTATGGCTACACCTTC
CDR3aa: CASSQAGQINYGYTF

abundance: -
j_gene: TRBJ2-5
v_gene: TRBV7-2
d_gene: -
CDR3nt: TGTGCCAGCAGCTTAGGAGGGAACCAAGAGACCCAGTACTTC
CDR3aa: CASSLGGNQETQYF

abundance: -
j_gene: TRBJ1-1
v_gene: TRBV19
d_gene: -
CDR3nt: TGTGCCAGTACAAGAAACAATCTGGGCGCTGAAGCTTTCTTT
CDR3aa: CASTRNNLGAEAFF

abundance: -
j_gene: TRBJ1-3
v_gene: TRBV7-9
d_gene: TRBD1
CDR3nt: TGTGCCAGCAGCCCGATCAGGGGGCCTGGAAACACCATATATTTT
CDR3aa: CASSPIRGPGNTIYF

abundance: -
j_gene: TRBJ2-7
v_gene: TRBV2
d_gene: TRBD1
CDR3nt: TGTGCCAGCAGAATGACACCGGGACAGGGCACCTACGAGCAGTACTTC
CDR3aa: CASRMTPGQGTYEQYF

abundance: -
j_gene: TRBJ2-1
v_gene: TRBV9
d_gene: -
CDR3nt: TGTGCCAGCAGCGCCCACACGGGACTCGACACGGGCAATGAGCAGTTCTTC
CDR3aa: CASSAHTGLDTGNEQFF

abundance: -
j_gene: TRBJ2-5
v_gene: TRBV29-1
d_gene: -
CDR3nt: TGCAGCGTTGAAGTAGGGGCACACGGCGAGACCCAGTACTTC
CDR3aa: CSVEVGAHGETQYF

abundance: -
j_gene: TRBJ2-3
v_gene: TRBV9
d_gene: TRBD2
CDR3nt: TGTGCCAGCAGCACCCGACTAGCGGTGAGCACAGATACGCAGTATTTT
CDR3aa: CASSTRLAVSTDTQYF

abundance: -
j_gene: TRBJ2-1
v_gene: TRBV28
d_gene: -
CDR3nt: TGTGCCAGCAGTTCTCTAGGGGGGGCTAGAGGTGAGCAGTTCTTC
CDR3aa: CASSSLGGARGEQFF

abundance: -
j_gene: TRBJ2-3
v_gene: TRBV19
d_gene: TRBD2
CDR3nt: TGTGCCAGTACCTCGGGTAGCGGGAGAGGGGGGTTTGGCACAGATACGCAGTATTTT
CDR3aa: CASTSGSGRGGFGTDTQYF

abundance: -
j_gene: TRBJ2-1
v_gene: TRBV25-1
d_gene: TRBD2
CDR3nt: TGTGCCAGCAGTCACACTAGCGGGAGGACGAATGAGCAGTTCTTC
CDR3aa: CASSHTSGRTNEQFF

abundance: -
j_gene: TRBJ2-5
v_gene: TRBV11-3
d_gene: -
CDR3nt: TGTGCCAGCAGCTTTGGCCCTTGGGAGACCCAGTACTTC
CDR3aa: CASSFGPWETQYF

abundance: once
j_gene: TRBJ2-7
v_gene: TRBV5-1
d_gene: -
CDR3nt: TGCGCCAGCAGCTTGGATGGACAGAACTACGAGCAGTACTTC
CDR3aa: CASSLDGQNYEQYF

abundance: -
j_gene: TRBJ2-1
v_gene: TRBV5-1
d_gene: TRBD2
CDR3nt: TGCGCCAGCAGCTTGCGACTAGCGGGAGAAGGTGAGCAGTTCTTC
CDR3aa: CASSLRLAGEGEQFF

abundance: -
j_gene: TRBJ2-3
v_gene: TRBV7-9
d_gene: -
CDR3nt: TGTGCCAGCAGCCAGGGGCAGACCTACACAGATACGCAGTATTTT
CDR3aa: CASSQGQTYTDTQYF

abundance: -
j_gene: TRBJ2-7
v_gene: TRBV2
d_gene: TRBD1
CDR3nt: TGTGCCAGCAGTTTCCCTCCGGGACAGAGCTCCTACGAGCAGTACTTC
CDR3aa: CASSFPPGQSSYEQYF

abundance: -
j_gene: TRBJ1-2
v_gene: TRBV28
d_gene: TRBD1
CDR3nt: TGTGCCAGCCTCCGACAGGGACCCCTCTATGGCTACACCTTC
CDR3aa: CASLRQGPLYGYTF

abundance: -
j_gene: TRBJ1-5
v_gene: TRBV7-9
d_gene: -
CDR3nt: TGTGCCAGCAGCACCTCAACAGGGTCCGATCAGCCCCAGCATTTT
CDR3aa: CASSTSTGSDQPQHF

abundance: -
j_gene: TRBJ2-3
v_gene: TRBV29-1
d_gene: -
CDR3nt: TGCAGCGTTTACCTCAAACGACCGGGGGGCTACACAGATACGCAGTATTTT
CDR3aa: CSVYLKRPGGYTDTQYF

abundance: -
j_gene: TRBJ2-4
v_gene: TRBV4-1
d_gene: -
CDR3nt: TGCGCCAGCAGCCAAGGTATACTAGCCAAAAACATTCAGTACTTC
CDR3aa: CASSQGILAKNIQYF

abundance: -
j_gene: TRBJ1-3
v_gene: TRBV28
d_gene: TRBD1
CDR3nt: TGTGCCAGCAGTTTATATGGGACAGTGGGAAACACCATATATTTT
CDR3aa: CASSLYGTVGNTIYF

abundance: once
j_gene: TRBJ2-7
v_gene: TRBV6-4
d_gene: TRBD1
CDR3nt: TGTGCCAGCAGCCTAGACAGGGATGCCGAGCAGTACTTC
CDR3aa: CASSLDRDAEQYF

abundance: -
j_gene: TRBJ2-7
v_gene: TRBV4-1
d_gene: -
CDR3nt: TGCGCCAGCAGCCAAGGGCGGGCCGGCGAGCAGTACTTC
CDR3aa: CASSQGRAGEQYF

abundance: -
j_gene: TRBJ2-3
v_gene: TRBV27
d_gene: -
CDR3nt: TGTGCCAGCCTCATGCGGGGATCAGATACGCAGTATTTT
CDR3aa: CASLMRGSDTQYF

abundance: -
j_gene: TRBJ2-2
v_gene: TRBV10-3
d_gene: TRBD2
CDR3nt: TGTGCCATCAGTCCGAGACTAGCGCTGGGGACCGGGGAGCTGTTTTTT
CDR3aa: CAISPRLALGTGELFF

abundance: -
j_gene: TRBJ1-1
v_gene: TRBV10-3
d_gene: -
CDR3nt: TGTGCCATCAGTGAAGGCAGGCGAGTCCCTGAAGCTTTCTTT
CDR3aa: CAISEGRRVPEAFF

abundance: -
j_gene: TRBJ2-3
v_gene: TRBV6-1
d_gene: -
CDR3nt: TGTGCCAGCAGTGGGTGGCGGGGGCTCCGCACAGATACGCAGTATTTT
CDR3aa: CASSGWRGLRTDTQYF

abundance: -
j_gene: TRBJ1-1
v_gene: TRBV5-6
d_gene: -
CDR3nt: TGTGCCAGCAGCTCGGCAGACAGGAGGAACACTGAAGCTTTCTTT
CDR3aa: CASSSADRRNTEAFF

abundance: -
j_gene: TRBJ2-7
v_gene: TRBV4-2
d_gene: -
CDR3nt: TGTGCCAGCAGCCAAGGTCGGAGTTACGAGCAGTACTTC
CDR3aa: CASSQGRSYEQYF

abundance: -
j_gene: TRBJ2-1
v_gene: TRBV5-1
d_gene: -
CDR3nt: TGCGCCAGCAGCTTGCGTCTGTGGGGCGCCACAAGCTACAATGAGCAGTTCTTC
CDR3aa: CASSLRLWGATSYNEQFF

abundance: -
j_gene: TRBJ1-1
v_gene: TRBV10-2
d_gene: -
CDR3nt: TGCGCCAGCGGGAGGGAGATGAACACTGAAGCTTTCTTT
CDR3aa: CASGREMNTEAFF

abundance: -
j_gene: TRBJ2-1
v_gene: TRBV25-1
d_gene: TRBD2
CDR3nt: TGTGCCAGCAGTGCGTCTAGCGGGAGGACCTACAATGAGCAGTTCTTC
CDR3aa: CASSASSGRTYNEQFF

abundance: -
j_gene: TRBJ1-5
v_gene: TRBV10-3
d_gene: -
CDR3nt: TGTGCCATCAGGGGGGAGGGCAGCAATCAGCCCCAGCATTTT
CDR3aa: CAIRGEGSNQPQHF

abundance: -
j_gene: TRBJ1-4
v_gene: TRBV27
d_gene: -
CDR3nt: TGTGCCAGCCGCGGGGAAGTTGGTGAAAAACTGTTTTTT
CDR3aa: CASRGEVGEKLFF

abundance: -
j_gene: TRBJ2-3
v_gene: TRBV11-1
d_gene: TRBD1
CDR3nt: TGTGCCAGCAGCTTACATTGGGACAGGGCAAGCACAGATACGCAGTATTTT
CDR3aa: CASSLHWDRASTDTQYF

abundance: -
j_gene: TRBJ2-1
v_gene: TRBV28
d_gene: TRBD2
CDR3nt: TGTGCCAGCCTCCCTCCGGGACTAGGATCGTGGGGGGGCTACAATGAGCAGTTCTTC
CDR3aa: CASLPPGLGSWGGYNEQFF

abundance: -
j_gene: TRBJ1-1
v_gene: TRBV7-2
d_gene: -
CDR3nt: TGTGCCAGCAGCAAAGAGGTGAACACTGAAGCTTTCTTT
CDR3aa: CASSKEVNTEAFF

abundance: -
j_gene: TRBJ2-7
v_gene: TRBV9
d_gene: TRBD2
CDR3nt: TGTGCCAGCAGCATAGGACTAGCGGGAGCCCACGAGCAGTACTTC
CDR3aa: CASSIGLAGAHEQYF

abundance: -
j_gene: TRBJ2-7
v_gene: TRBV2
d_gene: TRBD2
CDR3nt: TGTGCCAGCAGTGAACTAGCGGGAGGGTTGGACGAGCAGTACTTC
CDR3aa: CASSELAGGLDEQYF

abundance: -
j_gene: TRBJ1-5
v_gene: TRBV2
d_gene: -
CDR3nt: TGTGCCAGCAGCCCGGAGGTGGGGCAGCCCCAGCATTTT
CDR3aa: CASSPEVGQPQHF

abundance: -
j_gene: TRBJ2-5
v_gene: TRBV7-9
d_gene: -
CDR3nt: TGTGCCAGCAGCTTACTAGCGACCCAAGAGACCCAGTACTTC
CDR3aa: CASSLLATQETQYF

abundance: -
j_gene: TRBJ2-3
v_gene: TRBV5-6
d_gene: TRBD2
CDR3nt: TGTGCCAGCAGCTATAAGCGGGAGCTTTTGGCAGATACGCAGTATTTT
CDR3aa: CASSYKRELLADTQYF

abundance: -
j_gene: TRBJ2-7
v_gene: TRBV30
d_gene: TRBD2
CDR3nt: TGTGCCTGGAGAGCGGGTCGGGCAGCGGGAGGCCTCTTCCCCTACGAGCAGTACTTC
CDR3aa: CAWRAGRAAGGLFPYEQYF

abundance: -
j_gene: TRBJ2-7
v_gene: TRBV19
d_gene: -
CDR3nt: TGTGCCAGTAGTTCGGACCGCGGAGGCTACGAGCAGTACTTC
CDR3aa: CASSSDRGGYEQYF

abundance: once
j_gene: TRBJ1-1
v_gene: TRBV2
d_gene: TRBD1
CDR3nt: TGTGCCAGCAGTAATACAGGGGACACTGAAGCTTTCTTT
CDR3aa: CASSNTGDTEAFF

abundance: -
j_gene: TRBJ1-2
v_gene: TRBV2
d_gene: -
CDR3nt: TGTGCCAGCAGCCTTGACAGGACCTTCTATGGCTACACCTTC
CDR3aa: CASSLDRTFYGYTF

abundance: -
j_gene: TRBJ2-7
v_gene: TRBV9
d_gene: TRBD2
CDR3nt: TGTGCCAGCAGCGCGGGACTAGCGGCCTACGAGCAGTACTTC
CDR3aa: CASSAGLAAYEQYF

abundance: -
j_gene: TRBJ2-5
v_gene: TRBV29-1
d_gene: -
CDR3nt: TGCAGCGTTGAAGCCCGCAGGGGAGAGACCCAGTACTTC
CDR3aa: CSVEARRGETQYF

abundance: -
j_gene: TRBJ2-5
v_gene: TRBV9
d_gene: TRBD2
CDR3nt: TGTGCCAGCAGCGTAGTGGCAGCGGGAGGAGGGCAAGAGACCCAGTACTTC
CDR3aa: CASSVVAAGGGQETQYF

abundance: -
j_gene: TRBJ2-5
v_gene: TRBV6-5
d_gene: -
CDR3nt: TGTGCCAGCAGTGCAGGGTTAGGGGAGACCCAGTACTTC
CDR3aa: CASSAGLGETQYF

abundance: -
j_gene: TRBJ1-5
v_gene: TRBV11-2
d_gene: -
CDR3nt: TGTGCCAGCAGCTTAGGGGGCAGATCACAGCCCCAGCATTTT
CDR3aa: CASSLGGRSQPQHF

abundance: once
j_gene: TRBJ2-1
v_gene: TRBV28
d_gene: -
CDR3nt: TGTGCCAGCTCCGGGGGAGCCAATGAGCAGTTCTTC
CDR3aa: CASSGGANEQFF

abundance: -
j_gene: TRBJ2-1
v_gene: TRBV11-2
d_gene: TRBD2
CDR3nt: TGTGCCAGCAGCCGGACGGGACTAGTTCGTGAGCAGTTCTTC
CDR3aa: CASSRTGLVREQFF

abundance: -
j_gene: TRBJ1-2
v_gene: TRBV30
d_gene: -
CDR3nt: TGTGCCTGGAGTGTACTTAGTGGCTACACCTTC
CDR3aa: CAWSVLSGYTF

abundance: -
j_gene: TRBJ2-3
v_gene: TRBV7-2
d_gene: TRBD1
CDR3nt: TGTGCCAGCAGCCCTTCTAGGGGACAGTTCCGCACAGATACGCAGTATTTT
CDR3aa: CASSPSRGQFRTDTQYF